The rows below give T cell receptor beta chains drawn from one sample of a study of T cells after yellow fever vaccination. TCRdb processed the 5' RACE reads anew with MiXCR; each CDR3 protein has one entry. This table has about 340,000 distinct CDR3 sequences, approximately 9% appearing once. The sequencing here drew on PBMCs, taken on the day of the first yellow fever vaccination. The receptors were sampled from a man younger than 35 who received the YFV17D yellow fever vaccine. CDR3s include the opening cysteine and the closing phenylalanine or tryptophan. D genes are given only for firm matches.

CDR3aa	j_gene	v_gene	d_gene
CASSFRGRRNQPQHF	TRBJ1-5	TRBV5-1	NA
CASSLGLVLDEQFF	TRBJ2-1	TRBV7-9	NA
CASSREPGRMNTEAFF	TRBJ1-1	TRBV4-1	NA
CASSLIDEQFF	TRBJ2-1	TRBV5-5	NA
CASSPGQGSNQPQHF	TRBJ1-5	TRBV18	TRBD1
CSAPGGATGEDYGYTF	TRBJ1-2	TRBV20-1	NA
CASRVPGPTETQYF	TRBJ2-5	TRBV7-9	NA
CASRDGTNIPNEQFF	TRBJ2-1	TRBV5-4	NA
CAWSVHTGSNEKLFF	TRBJ1-4	TRBV30	NA
CASGLGGQRYEQYF	TRBJ2-7	TRBV12-5	NA
CASTENLGRQETQYF	TRBJ2-5	TRBV5-1	NA
CSASLRNTEAFF	TRBJ1-1	TRBV20-1	NA
CASRQRQGDSPLHF	TRBJ1-6	TRBV12-3/TRBV12-4	TRBD1
CASRLERKSPLHF	TRBJ1-6	TRBV5-1	NA
CASSFRHTFVYEQYF	TRBJ2-7	TRBV6-2/TRBV6-3	NA
CASSPDRAARRESGYTF	TRBJ1-2	TRBV5-1	TRBD1
CASSSGLAGHEQYF	TRBJ2-7	TRBV13	TRBD2
CASSPWEQEETQYF	TRBJ2-5	TRBV7-2	NA
CASSLVGQLFNEQFF	TRBJ2-1	TRBV7-9	NA
CASSLGAGFYEQYF	TRBJ2-7	TRBV7-8	NA
CASSPSGTGGLYEQYF	TRBJ2-7	TRBV18	TRBD1
CASSYSVTEPHPDTQYF	TRBJ2-3	TRBV6-2/TRBV6-3	NA
CASSPPGEETQYF	TRBJ2-5	TRBV18	NA
CASSTGAGQGGYTF	TRBJ1-2	TRBV12-3/TRBV12-4	NA
CSARDPRAGTEAFF	TRBJ1-1	TRBV20-1	NA
CASSHAGTEAYEQYF	TRBJ2-7	TRBV4-3	TRBD1
CASSLGQVNTGELFF	TRBJ2-2	TRBV5-4	NA
CASSVEGRGYNEQFF	TRBJ2-1	TRBV9	NA
CASGPVGDTEAFF	TRBJ1-1	TRBV5-4	NA
CSARSGGIVVGTQYF	TRBJ2-5	TRBV20-1	TRBD2
CSARDPGASGNEQFF	TRBJ2-1	TRBV20-1	TRBD2
CASSFRTVQETQYF	TRBJ2-5	TRBV7-9	NA
CASSFDINEQFF	TRBJ2-1	TRBV7-2	NA
CASSATGINYGYTF	TRBJ1-2	TRBV7-2	TRBD1
CASSTSLAGPSSTDTQYF	TRBJ2-3	TRBV5-1	TRBD2
CATSDPRRGTHGELFF	TRBJ2-2	TRBV24-1	NA
CASRIDSGPGELFF	TRBJ2-2	TRBV5-4	NA